Below are 15 T cell receptor beta chains sequenced from a single sample in a study of vaccination and CD4 T cells after COVID-19. As for treatment: roughly 11-day PBMC culture with coronavirus spike peptide pools or control peptides (ViraFEST assay). These receptors have no known antigen. Oncomine TCR Beta short-read sequencing was applied to DNA from cultured CD4+ T cells. Each CDR3 protein gets one entry after TCRdb re-called the PCR reads with MiXCR. Of some 13,000 distinct CDR3 sequences listed, just under 35% are singletons. Input material: CD4+ T cells from blood, cultured in vitro. The receptors derive from a human donor who had recovered from COVID-19.

This clonotype has just a few counts. V usage is TRBV4-2 and J usage is TRBJ1-6, with 8 bases fitting TRBD1. J lost 10 bases, V lost 1 base, and 3 bases had no gene match. Germline CDR1 and CDR2: LGHNA and YNFKEQ. The CDR3 is 14 amino acids. CDR3 in DNA: TGTGCCAGCAGCCAAGGGACAGGGAGGTCACCCCTCCACTTT. It codes for CASSQGTGRSPLHF.

This clonotype was detected only a few times. The gene calls are TRBV7-2 and TRBJ1-1; D possibly corresponds to TRBD1 (6 bases). This CDR3 is built from 14 residues. Germline loops: CDR1 SGHTA, CDR2 FQGNSA. V lost 5 bases, J lost 2 bases, and 12 bases lay in between. The CDR3, as DNA: TGTGCCAGCAGCCACGGACAGATTAACACTGAAGCTTTCTTT. This codes for CASSHGQINTEAFF.

The chain employs TRBV20-1 and TRBJ2-2; D remains ambiguous. V was shortened by 8 bases and J by 6 bases, with 16 bases between the two germline ends. This CDR3 is 13 amino acids long. CDR1 and CDR2 (germline): DFQATT, SNEGSKA (reference sequence). The CDR3 DNA reads as TGCAGTCTCGAGAGCGAGGACGCCGGGGAGCTGTTTTTT. Protein product: CSLESEDAGELFF.

J is TRBJ1-5 and V is TRBV19, with D possibly being TRBD1 (5 bases). The germline V gene has CDR1 LNHDA and CDR2 SQIVND (reference sequence). The CDR3 is 17 amino acids. Trimming pared 3 bases from V and 0 bases from J, leaving 15 bases between. CDR3: CASSIRGPSLSNQPQHF. The DNA of the CDR3 is TGTGCCAGTAGTATCCGGGGACCTTCTCTTAGCAATCAGCCCCAGCATTTT.

The sample holds a few counts of this clonotype. The chain joins TRBV20-1 to TRBJ2-3, with a tentative D call TRBD2 (5 bases). The CDR3 has 13 residues. CDR1 is DFQATT, CDR2 SNEGSKA, per germline (reference sequence). V dropped 2 bases and J dropped 5 bases, with 11 bases sitting between them. CDR3 sequence (DNA): TGCAGTGCTAGACCCCCGGGGTTAGATACGCAGTATTTT. Translating it yields CSARPPGLDTQYF.

This chain uses TRBV19 with TRBJ2-6, with 9 bases identical to TRBD1. This CDR3 contains 18 residues. The J segment lost 2 bases and the V segment lost 3 bases, leaving 8 bases of the junction unmatched. Germline lookup yields CDR1 LNHDA and CDR2 SQIVND (reference sequence). For the CDR3, the DNA is TGTGCCAGTAGTATTGGGGGACAGGGACTCCCTGGGGCCAACGTCCTGACTTTC. Encoded protein: CASSIGGQGLPGANVLTF.

The chain couples TRBV28 to TRBJ1-5; a possible D gene is TRBD1 (5 bases). Trimming shortened V by 5 bases and J by 0 bases, and 29 bases separated the two germline ends. Germline CDR1 MDHEN, CDR2 SYDVKM. The CDR3 spans 21 residues. CDR3 sequence (DNA): TGTGCCAGCAGTACCTACCGGCGAGGGGCGTCGGGCACATATAGCAATCAGCCCCAGCATTTT. It specifies CASSTYRRGASGTYSNQPQHF.

This clonotype appeared a few times. The chain uses TRBV19 and TRBJ2-7; D unresolved. The CDR3 runs to 12 residues. Germline V CDR1 and CDR2: LNHDA, SQIVND (reference sequence). Trimming shortened V by 4 bases and J by 7 bases, and 11 bases separated the two germline ends. This chain's CDR3 is CASSNLGREQYF. As DNA, the CDR3 is TGTGCCAGTAGTAACTTGGGCAGAGAGCAGTACTTC.

The chain couples TRBV28 to TRBJ2-1; TRBD1 is a possible D gene (6 bases). The V gene's germline CDR1 is MDHEN and CDR2 SYDVKM. The CDR3 loop spans 12 amino acids. V shed 4 bases and J shed 5 bases, with 6 bases lying between them. This chain's CDR3 is CASSWTDNEQFF. The DNA of the CDR3 is TGTGCCAGCAGTTGGACAGACAATGAGCAGTTCTTC.

This sequence joins TRBV7-2 and TRBJ2-3; weak D call: TRBD1 (5 bases). Trimming shortened V by 1 base and J by 8 bases, and 10 bases separated the two germline ends. The CDR3 length is 13 residues. Looked up from germline, CDR1 is SGHTA and CDR2 is FQGNSA. The CDR3 DNA sequence: TGTGCCAGCAGCTTAGAGGGGTTGGGTACGCAGTATTTT. It yields the protein CASSLEGLGTQYF.

The chain joins TRBV6-2 or TRBV6-3 to TRBJ2-1; tentative D call: TRBD2 (6 bases). The CDR3 spans 15 residues. Trimming removed 6 bases from V and 5 bases from J, with 17 bases in between. Germline V gene lookup returns CDR1 MNHEY and CDR2 SVGEGT. CDR3 region: CASRATSLVDNEQFF. The CDR3 DNA sequence: TGTGCCAGCAGGGCGACTAGTTTGGTGGACAATGAGCAGTTCTTC.

The J gene is TRBJ2-7, the V gene TRBV2; tentative D call: TRBD2 (7 bases). The CDR3 totals 14 residues. Germline V lookup: CDR1 SNHLY, CDR2 FYNNEI. Trimming shortened V by 8 bases and J by 6 bases, and 20 bases separated the two germline ends. The DNA for the CDR3 is TGTGCCAGCGGGGGGGTCTTACAGGGTTCCGAGCAGTACTTC. Translating gives CASGGVLQGSEQYF.

This clonotype has just a few counts. J is TRBJ1-1 and V is TRBV27; no clear D. The CDR3 is 13 residues long. The V gene's germline CDR1 is MNHEY and CDR2 SMNVEV (reference sequence). V was pared by 5 bases and J by 2 bases, with 9 bases between. The CDR3 protein is CASSQQLNTEAFF. DNA for the CDR3: TGTGCCAGCAGTCAACAGCTAAACACTGAAGCTTTCTTT.

This rearrangement joins TRBV2 to TRBJ2-2; 11 bases line up with TRBD2. Losses at the gene ends were 4 bases for V and 6 bases for J; bases not matched to a gene: 13. In germline, CDR1 is SNHLY, CDR2 FYNNEI. The CDR3 totals 18 residues. CDR3 amino acids: CASSVGLAGGPGAGELFF. Written as DNA, the CDR3 is TGTGCCAGCAGTGTGGGATTAGCGGGAGGGCCGGGAGCCGGGGAGCTGTTTTTT.

The CDR3 bases are TGTGCCATCAGTGAGAGAGGCAGCCAAGAGACCCAGTACTTC. This gives the protein CAISERGSQETQYF. The genes are TRBV10-3 and TRBJ2-5, with D uncertain. V lost 2 bases and J lost 1, with 8 bases in between. Germline CDR1 is ENHRY and CDR2 is SYGVKD. The CDR3 length is 14 residues.